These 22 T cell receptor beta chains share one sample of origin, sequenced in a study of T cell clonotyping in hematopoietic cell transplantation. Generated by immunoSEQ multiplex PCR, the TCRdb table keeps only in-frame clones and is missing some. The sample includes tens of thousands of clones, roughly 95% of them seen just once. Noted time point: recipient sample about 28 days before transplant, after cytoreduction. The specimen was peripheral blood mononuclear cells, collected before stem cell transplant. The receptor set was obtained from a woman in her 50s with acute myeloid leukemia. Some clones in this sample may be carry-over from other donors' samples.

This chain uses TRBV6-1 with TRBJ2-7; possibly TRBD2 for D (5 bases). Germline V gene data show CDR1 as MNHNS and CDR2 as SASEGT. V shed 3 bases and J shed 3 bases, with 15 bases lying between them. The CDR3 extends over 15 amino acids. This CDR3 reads CASSDSGKQNYEQYF. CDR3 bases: TGTGCCAGCAGTGATTCGGGAAAACAAAACTACGAGCAGTACTTC.

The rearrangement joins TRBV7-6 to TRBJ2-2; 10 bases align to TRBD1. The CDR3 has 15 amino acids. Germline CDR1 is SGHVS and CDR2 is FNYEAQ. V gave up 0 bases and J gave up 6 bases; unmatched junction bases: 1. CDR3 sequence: CASSLATGGSGELFF. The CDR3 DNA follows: TGTGCCAGCAGCTTAGCGACAGGGGGCTCCGGGGAGCTGTTTTTT.

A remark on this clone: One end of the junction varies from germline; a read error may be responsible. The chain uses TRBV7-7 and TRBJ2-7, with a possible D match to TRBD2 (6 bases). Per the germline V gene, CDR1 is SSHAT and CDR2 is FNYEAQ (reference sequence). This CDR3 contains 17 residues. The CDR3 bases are TGTGCTAGCAGCTTAGCTGTCATCTTGAGACTAGCCTACGAGCAGTACTTC. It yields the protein CASSLAVILRLAYEQYF.

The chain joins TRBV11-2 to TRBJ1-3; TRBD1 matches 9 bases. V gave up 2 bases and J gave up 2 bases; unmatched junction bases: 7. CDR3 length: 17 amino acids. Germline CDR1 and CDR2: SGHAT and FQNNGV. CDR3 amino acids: CASSLRRQGEAGNTIYF. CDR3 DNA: TGTGCCAGCAGCTTACGTCGACAGGGGGAGGCTGGAAACACCATATATTTT.

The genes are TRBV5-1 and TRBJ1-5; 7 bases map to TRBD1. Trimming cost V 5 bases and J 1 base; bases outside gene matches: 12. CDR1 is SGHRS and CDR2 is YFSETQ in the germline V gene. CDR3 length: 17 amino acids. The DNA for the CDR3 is TGCGCCAGCAGGTTTAAGGCAGGGGGAAGGAGCAATCAGCCCCAGCATTTT. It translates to CASRFKAGGRSNQPQHF.

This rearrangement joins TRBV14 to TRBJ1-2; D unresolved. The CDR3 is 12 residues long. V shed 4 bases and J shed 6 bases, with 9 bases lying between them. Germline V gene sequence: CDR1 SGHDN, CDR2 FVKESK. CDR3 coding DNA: TGTGCCAGCAGCCGCGGGCGCCATGGCTACACCTTC. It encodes CASSRGRHGYTF.

In DNA, the CDR3 is TGTGCCAGCAGCTTGTTGTGCCGTAGTCGCAATCAGCCCCAGCATTTT. Its translation is CASSLLCRSRNQPQHF. The rearrangement uses TRBV5-4 and TRBJ1-5; D is undetermined. The CDR3 runs to 16 residues. CDR1 is SGHNT, CDR2 YYREEE, per germline (reference sequence). Trimming took off 1 base at V and 2 bases at J, with 13 bases between the two ends. The whole variable domain, remainder taken from reference TRBV5-4 and TRBJ1-5, is ETGVTQSPTHLIKTRGQQVTLRCSSQSGHNTVSWYQQALGQGPQFIFQYYREEENGRGNFPPRFSGLQFPNYSSELNVNALELDDSALYLCASSLLCRSRNQPQHFGDGTRLSIL.

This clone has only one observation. The chain's CDR3 is CASRRTAATNEKLFF. The CDR3 DNA sequence: TGCGCCAGCAGACGGACCGCCGCAACTAATGAAAAACTGTTTTTT. This chain links TRBV5-1 with TRBJ1-4; the D is unclear. Germline V gives CDR1 SGHRS, CDR2 YFSETQ. CDR3 length: 15 residues. V lost 5 bases, J lost 0 bases, and 11 bases lay in between.

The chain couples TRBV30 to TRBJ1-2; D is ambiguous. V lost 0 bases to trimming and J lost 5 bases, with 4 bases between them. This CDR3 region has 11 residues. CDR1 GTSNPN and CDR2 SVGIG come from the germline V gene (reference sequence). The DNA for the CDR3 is TGTGCCTGGAGTGTCGGATATGGCTACACCTTC. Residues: CAWSVGYGYTF.

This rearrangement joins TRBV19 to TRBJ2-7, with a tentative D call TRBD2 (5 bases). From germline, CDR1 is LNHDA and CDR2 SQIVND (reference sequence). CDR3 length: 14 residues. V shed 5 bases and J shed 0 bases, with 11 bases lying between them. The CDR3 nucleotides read TGTGCCAGTAGTCAGAGCGGAGGCTCCTACGAGCAGTACTTC. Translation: CASSQSGGSYEQYF.

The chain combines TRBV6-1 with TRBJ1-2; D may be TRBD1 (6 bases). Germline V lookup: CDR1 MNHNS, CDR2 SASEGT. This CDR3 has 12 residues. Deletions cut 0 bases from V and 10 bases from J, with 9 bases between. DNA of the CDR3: TGTGCCAGCAGTGAAGCGCGGACAGTCTACACCTTC. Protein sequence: CASSEARTVYTF.

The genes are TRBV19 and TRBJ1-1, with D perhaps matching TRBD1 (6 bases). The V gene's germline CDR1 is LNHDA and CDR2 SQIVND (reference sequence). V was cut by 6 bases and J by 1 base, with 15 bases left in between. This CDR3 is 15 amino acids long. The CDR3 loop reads CASSFGDNKNTEAFF. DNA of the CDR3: TGTGCCAGTAGCTTTGGGGACAATAAGAACACTGAAGCTTTCTTT.

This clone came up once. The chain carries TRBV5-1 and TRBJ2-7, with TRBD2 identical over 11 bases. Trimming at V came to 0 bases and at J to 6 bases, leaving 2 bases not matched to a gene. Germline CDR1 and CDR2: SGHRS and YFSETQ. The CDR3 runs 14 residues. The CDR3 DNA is TGCGCCAGCAGCTTGGAACTAGCGGGAGCCGAGCAGTACTTC. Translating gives CASSLELAGAEQYF.

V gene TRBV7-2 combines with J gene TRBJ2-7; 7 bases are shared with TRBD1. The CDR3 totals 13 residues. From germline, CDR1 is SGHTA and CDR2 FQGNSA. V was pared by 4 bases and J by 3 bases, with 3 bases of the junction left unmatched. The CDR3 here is CASSSRDSYEQYF. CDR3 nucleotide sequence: TGTGCCAGCAGCTCCCGGGACAGCTACGAGCAGTACTTC.

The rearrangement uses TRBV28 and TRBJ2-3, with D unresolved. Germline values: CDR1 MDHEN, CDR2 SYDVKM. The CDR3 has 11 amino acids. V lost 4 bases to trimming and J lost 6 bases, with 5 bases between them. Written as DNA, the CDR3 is TGTGCCAGCAGTTATACTGATACGCAGTATTTT. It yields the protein CASSYTDTQYF.

The CDR3: CASSMTHSPLHF. DNA of the CDR3: TGTGCCAGTAGTATGACGCATTCACCCCTCCACTTT. This chain joins TRBV19 and TRBJ1-6; no clear D gene. Looked up from germline, CDR1 is LNHDA and CDR2 is SQIVND (reference sequence). CDR3 length equals 12 residues. V was cut by 3 bases and J by 8 bases, with 5 bases left in between.

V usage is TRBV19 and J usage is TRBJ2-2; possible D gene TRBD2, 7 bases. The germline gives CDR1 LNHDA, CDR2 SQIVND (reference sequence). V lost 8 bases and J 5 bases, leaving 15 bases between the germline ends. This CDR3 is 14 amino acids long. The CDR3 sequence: CASHRGAQTGELFF. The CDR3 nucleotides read TGTGCCAGTCACCGGGGGGCTCAAACCGGGGAGCTGTTTTTT.

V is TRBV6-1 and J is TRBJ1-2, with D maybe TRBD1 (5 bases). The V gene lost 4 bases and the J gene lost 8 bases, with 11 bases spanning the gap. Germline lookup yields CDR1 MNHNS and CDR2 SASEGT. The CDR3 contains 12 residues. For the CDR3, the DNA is TGTGCCAGCAGTGTAACCAGGGTCGGCTACACCTTC. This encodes CASSVTRVGYTF.

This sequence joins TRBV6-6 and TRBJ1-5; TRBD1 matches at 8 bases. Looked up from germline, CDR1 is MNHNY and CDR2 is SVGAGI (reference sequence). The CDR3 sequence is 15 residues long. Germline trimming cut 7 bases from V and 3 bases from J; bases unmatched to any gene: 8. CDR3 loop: CASNTGGALNQPQHF. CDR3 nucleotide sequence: TGTGCCAGCAACACAGGGGGAGCCCTCAATCAGCCCCAGCATTTT.

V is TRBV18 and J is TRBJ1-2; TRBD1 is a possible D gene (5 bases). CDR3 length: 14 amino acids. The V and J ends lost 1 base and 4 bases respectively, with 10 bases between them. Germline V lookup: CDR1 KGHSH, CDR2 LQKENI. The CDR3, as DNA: TGTGCCAGCTCACCACAGGGACGGACCTATGGCTACACCTTC. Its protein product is CASSPQGRTYGYTF.

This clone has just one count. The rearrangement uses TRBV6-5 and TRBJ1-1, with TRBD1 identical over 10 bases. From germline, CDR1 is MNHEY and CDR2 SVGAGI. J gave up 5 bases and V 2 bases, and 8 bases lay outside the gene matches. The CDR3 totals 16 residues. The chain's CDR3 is CASSYAGQGIVTEAFF. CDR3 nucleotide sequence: TGTGCCAGCAGTTACGCGGGACAGGGGATAGTAACTGAAGCTTTCTTT.

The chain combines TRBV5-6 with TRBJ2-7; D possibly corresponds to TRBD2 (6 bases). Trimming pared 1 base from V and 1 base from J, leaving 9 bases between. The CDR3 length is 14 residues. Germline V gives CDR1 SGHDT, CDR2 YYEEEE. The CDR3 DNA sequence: TGTGCCAGCAGCTTGTCGGGGGAGTCCTACGAGCAGTACTTC. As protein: CASSLSGESYEQYF.